These T cell receptor beta chains were read from a single sample in a study of T cell repertoires in cytomegalovirus infection. TCRdb recomputed calls from the reads with MiXCR, one row per CDR3 protein. The sample yields about 600,000 distinct CDR3 sequences, approximately 24% seen once. The material sequenced was CD8+ T cells from PBMCs. Every receptor here comes from a human donor in good health (CMV status not recorded). Some clones in this sample may be carry-over from other donors' samples. CDR3s include the opening cysteine and the closing phenylalanine or tryptophan. D genes are given only for firm matches. For some rows the clone size is stated as once, few or many, or as a class when expanded; others skip it.

d_gene: TRBD2; v_gene: TRBV20-1; abundance: .; j_gene: TRBJ2-2; CDR3nt: TGCAGTGCTGCGTTGCGGGGGGGCCCGGACACCGGGGAGCTGTTTTTT; CDR3aa: CSAALRGGPDTGELFF
d_gene: TRBD1; v_gene: TRBV7-8; abundance: many; j_gene: TRBJ1-6; CDR3nt: TGTGCCAGCAGCTTAGGACAGGGGGCAGGTTCACCCCTCCACTTT; CDR3aa: CASSLGQGAGSPLHF
d_gene: .; v_gene: TRBV20-1; abundance: .; j_gene: TRBJ1-5; CDR3nt: TGCAGTGCAACGGGGAGAGGGATGCAATACCGCAATCAGCCCCAGCATTTT; CDR3aa: CSATGRGMQYRNQPQHF
d_gene: .; v_gene: TRBV6-2/TRBV6-3; abundance: .; j_gene: TRBJ1-2; CDR3nt: TGTGTCAGCAGTTACCCCGGACGGATTAACTATGGCTACACCTTC; CDR3aa: CVSSYPGRINYGYTF
d_gene: .; v_gene: TRBV6-1; abundance: few; j_gene: TRBJ2-5; CDR3nt: TGTGCCAGCAGTCCCAGGGATGAGGGGGTGCGGGAGACCCAGTACTTC; CDR3aa: CASSPRDEGVRETQYF
d_gene: .; v_gene: TRBV20-1; abundance: once; j_gene: TRBJ2-1; CDR3nt: TGCAGTGGACTAGAAGTCGACAATGAGCAGTTCTTC; CDR3aa: CSGLEVDNEQFF
d_gene: .; v_gene: TRBV20-1; abundance: .; j_gene: TRBJ2-5; CDR3nt: TGCAGTGCTAGATCGGCGCAGGGAAAAGAGACCCAGTACTTC; CDR3aa: CSARSAQGKETQYF
d_gene: TRBD1; v_gene: TRBV29-1; abundance: once; j_gene: TRBJ2-1; CDR3nt: TGCAGCGTTGTTCTGGGACAGGGGTACAATGAGCAGTTCTTC; CDR3aa: CSVVLGQGYNEQFF
d_gene: .; v_gene: TRBV28; abundance: .; j_gene: TRBJ1-1; CDR3nt: TGTGCCAGCAGCCTCTACCAGGGCGTCCACACTGAAGCTTTCTTT; CDR3aa: CASSLYQGVHTEAFF
d_gene: TRBD2; v_gene: TRBV4-1; abundance: few; j_gene: TRBJ2-1; CDR3nt: TGCGCCAGCAGCCGCTTCGGACTAGCGGGGGGGCCGGGCTCCTACAATGAGCAGTTCTTC; CDR3aa: CASSRFGLAGGPGSYNEQFF
d_gene: .; v_gene: TRBV6-8; abundance: few; j_gene: TRBJ2-5; CDR3nt: TGTGCCAGCAGCCAACCGAGGGACGCCAGGACCCAGTACTTC; CDR3aa: CASSQPRDARTQYF
d_gene: .; v_gene: TRBV12-3/TRBV12-4; abundance: .; j_gene: TRBJ2-3; CDR3nt: TGTGCCAGCAGTCCCTGGGAGGCGAGCACAGATACGCAGTATTTT; CDR3aa: CASSPWEASTDTQYF
d_gene: TRBD1; v_gene: TRBV2; abundance: few; j_gene: TRBJ1-2; CDR3nt: TGTGCCAGCAGTGAAGGACAGGGGGCGCGTGGCTACACCTTC; CDR3aa: CASSEGQGARGYTF
d_gene: .; v_gene: TRBV11-2; abundance: .; j_gene: TRBJ1-1; CDR3nt: TGTGCCAGCAGACCTTTTCATCCGCGCCTTGACACTGAAGCTTTCTTT; CDR3aa: CASRPFHPRLDTEAFF
d_gene: .; v_gene: TRBV6-6; abundance: .; j_gene: TRBJ1-1; CDR3nt: TGTGCCAGCAGTCAAACCCTGGCTGGCACTGAAGCTTTCTTT; CDR3aa: CASSQTLAGTEAFF
d_gene: .; v_gene: TRBV19; abundance: few; j_gene: TRBJ2-3; CDR3nt: TGTGCCAGTAGTATCCAGATGACCACAGATACGCAGTATTTT; CDR3aa: CASSIQMTTDTQYF
d_gene: .; v_gene: TRBV12-3/TRBV12-4; abundance: few; j_gene: TRBJ2-1; CDR3nt: TGTGCCAGCAGCCCCCTCCGAGGTGAGCAGTTCTTC; CDR3aa: CASSPLRGEQFF
d_gene: .; v_gene: TRBV28; abundance: many; j_gene: TRBJ1-1; CDR3nt: TGTGCCAGCAGTCTGGGGACGGGAGAAGCTTTCTTT; CDR3aa: CASSLGTGEAFF
d_gene: TRBD2; v_gene: TRBV6-6; abundance: .; j_gene: TRBJ2-7; CDR3nt: TGTGCCAGCAGTTATGCCGGGGGGGCGCACGAGCAGTACTTC; CDR3aa: CASSYAGGAHEQYF
d_gene: TRBD2; v_gene: TRBV7-6; abundance: many; j_gene: TRBJ2-3; CDR3nt: TGTGCCAGCAGCTCGACTAGCGGGGGAGACACAGATACGCAGTATTTT; CDR3aa: CASSSTSGGDTDTQYF
d_gene: TRBD1; v_gene: TRBV7-6; abundance: many; j_gene: TRBJ2-1; CDR3nt: TGTGCCAGCAGCCAGGACAGGACCTACAATGAGCAGTTCTTC; CDR3aa: CASSQDRTYNEQFF
d_gene: .; v_gene: TRBV20-1; abundance: .; j_gene: TRBJ1-2; CDR3nt: TGCAGTGCTAGAGATTTAGATCAGGGCAACTATGGCTACACCTTC; CDR3aa: CSARDLDQGNYGYTF
d_gene: .; v_gene: TRBV7-2; abundance: many; j_gene: TRBJ2-3; CDR3nt: TGTGCCAGCAGCCCAATAGGGGGTCGCACAGATACGCAGTATTTT; CDR3aa: CASSPIGGRTDTQYF
d_gene: TRBD1; v_gene: TRBV11-2; abundance: many; j_gene: TRBJ2-2; CDR3nt: TGTGCCAGCAGCCGGACAGGGAGCACCGGGGAGCTGTTTTTT; CDR3aa: CASSRTGSTGELFF
d_gene: .; v_gene: TRBV28; abundance: .; j_gene: TRBJ1-1; CDR3nt: TGTGCCAGCAGTCCAACGCTTGCTGCTGAAGCTTTCTTT; CDR3aa: CASSPTLAAEAFF
d_gene: .; v_gene: TRBV9; abundance: few; j_gene: TRBJ2-2; CDR3nt: TGTGCCAGCAGCGTAGTCGCCGGGGAGCTGTTTTTT; CDR3aa: CASSVVAGELFF
d_gene: .; v_gene: TRBV2; abundance: few; j_gene: TRBJ2-7; CDR3nt: TGTGCCAGCAGTGAAGACGGATTTCACGACCGTAGAATCTCCTACGAGCAGTACTTC; CDR3aa: CASSEDGFHDRRISYEQYF
d_gene: .; v_gene: TRBV12-3/TRBV12-4; abundance: few; j_gene: TRBJ2-1; CDR3nt: TGTGCCAGCAGTTCCCCGGGGGACGAAGGGGTCTTC; CDR3aa: CASSSPGDEGVF
d_gene: TRBD1; v_gene: TRBV25-1; abundance: few; j_gene: TRBJ2-1; CDR3nt: TGTGCCAGCAGTGTATGGGGACAGGACAGTAGTGAGCAGTTCTTC; CDR3aa: CASSVWGQDSSEQFF
d_gene: .; v_gene: TRBV27; abundance: .; j_gene: TRBJ1-5; CDR3nt: TGTGCCAGCAGCCCGGAGGGATCCTATAGCAATCAGCCCCAGCATTTT; CDR3aa: CASSPEGSYSNQPQHF
d_gene: .; v_gene: TRBV4-1; abundance: many; j_gene: TRBJ2-5; CDR3nt: TGCGCCAGCAGCCCACCCATAGGGACCCAGTACTTC; CDR3aa: CASSPPIGTQYF
d_gene: TRBD2; v_gene: TRBV3-1; abundance: .; j_gene: TRBJ2-1; CDR3nt: TGTGCCAGCAGCCTCCCGGGAGGCGGAGATGAGCAGTTCTTC; CDR3aa: CASSLPGGGDEQFF
d_gene: TRBD2; v_gene: TRBV12-3/TRBV12-4; abundance: few; j_gene: TRBJ2-5; CDR3nt: TGTGCCAGCAGTTCCTTCGCCGGGACTAGGAAAGAGTCGGCCCAGTACTTC; CDR3aa: CASSSFAGTRKESAQYF
d_gene: .; v_gene: TRBV29-1; abundance: .; j_gene: TRBJ1-2; CDR3nt: TGCAGCGTTGAACAGGGGACCTATGGCTACACCTTC; CDR3aa: CSVEQGTYGYTF
d_gene: .; v_gene: TRBV19; abundance: .; j_gene: TRBJ2-2; CDR3nt: TGTGCCAGTCGTGTTGGAGGGCGTGTCGGGGAGCTGTTTTTT; CDR3aa: CASRVGGRVGELFF
d_gene: .; v_gene: TRBV20-1; abundance: few; j_gene: TRBJ2-4; CDR3nt: TGCAGTGCTCACCAGTATGAGGGGCTTCAGTACTTC; CDR3aa: CSAHQYEGLQYF
d_gene: .; v_gene: TRBV7-9; abundance: .; j_gene: TRBJ1-3; CDR3nt: TGTGCCAGCACTACCGTGACAGAATCTGGAAACACCATATATTTT; CDR3aa: CASTTVTESGNTIYF
d_gene: .; v_gene: TRBV12-3/TRBV12-4; abundance: many; j_gene: TRBJ2-2; CDR3nt: TGTGCCACCCCGCGGTTCGCGAACACCGGGGAGCTGTTTTTT; CDR3aa: CATPRFANTGELFF
d_gene: .; v_gene: TRBV12-3/TRBV12-4; abundance: many; j_gene: TRBJ2-1; CDR3nt: TGTGCCAGCAGCCCGCTGGGAGTGCCGAGCTCCTACAATGAGCAGTTCTTC; CDR3aa: CASSPLGVPSSYNEQFF
d_gene: .; v_gene: TRBV12-5; abundance: few; j_gene: TRBJ2-5; CDR3nt: TGTGCTAGTGGTTTTACATCCGGGACCTACCAAGAGACCCAGTACTTC; CDR3aa: CASGFTSGTYQETQYF
d_gene: .; v_gene: TRBV14; abundance: .; j_gene: TRBJ1-5; CDR3nt: TGTGCCAGCAGCCAAAGAGGGGAAGGTCAGCCCCAGCATTTT; CDR3aa: CASSQRGEGQPQHF
d_gene: .; v_gene: TRBV4-2; abundance: .; j_gene: TRBJ1-1; CDR3nt: TGTGCCAGCAGCCAAGACGGCACTGAAGCTTTCTTT; CDR3aa: CASSQDGTEAFF
d_gene: .; v_gene: TRBV6-6; abundance: many; j_gene: TRBJ1-5; CDR3nt: TGTGCCAGCAGTATCGGACAGTTTGATCAGCCCCAGCATTTT; CDR3aa: CASSIGQFDQPQHF
d_gene: TRBD1; v_gene: TRBV7-6; abundance: few; j_gene: TRBJ1-1; CDR3nt: TGTGCCAGCAGCGCCCGATCGACAGGGCCTGAAGCTTTCTTT; CDR3aa: CASSARSTGPEAFF
d_gene: .; v_gene: TRBV7-9; abundance: .; j_gene: TRBJ2-1; CDR3nt: TGTGCCAGCAGCTTACTAGAAGTCTTGGGACAGTTCTTC; CDR3aa: CASSLLEVLGQFF
d_gene: .; v_gene: TRBV25-1; abundance: .; j_gene: TRBJ1-2; CDR3nt: TGTGCCAGCAGTGAGCGAGGGTCTGGCTACACCTTC; CDR3aa: CASSERGSGYTF
d_gene: TRBD1; v_gene: TRBV11-3; abundance: .; j_gene: TRBJ2-3; CDR3nt: TGTGCCAGCAGCTCCCGACAGGGCCGAGAACTCACAGATACGCAGTATTTT; CDR3aa: CASSSRQGRELTDTQYF
d_gene: .; v_gene: TRBV5-6; abundance: .; j_gene: TRBJ1-6; CDR3nt: TGTGCCAGCAGCTTGGATAGTATTCTCCACTTT; CDR3aa: CASSLDSILHF
d_gene: .; v_gene: TRBV7-8; abundance: .; j_gene: TRBJ2-3; CDR3nt: TGTGCCAGCAGCTTAGAGGCGGCGGATACGCAGTATTTT; CDR3aa: CASSLEAADTQYF
d_gene: .; v_gene: TRBV28; abundance: few; j_gene: TRBJ1-6; CDR3nt: TGTGCCAGCAGTTCACCGGACCTTAGCCATTCACCCCTCCACTTT; CDR3aa: CASSSPDLSHSPLHF
d_gene: TRBD1; v_gene: TRBV20-1; abundance: .; j_gene: TRBJ1-2; CDR3nt: TGCAGTGCTCCCAGGGGGAACTATGGCTACACCTTC; CDR3aa: CSAPRGNYGYTF
d_gene: .; v_gene: TRBV24-1; abundance: .; j_gene: TRBJ2-2; CDR3nt: TGTGCCACCAGTGATTTGAGACGGAACACCGGGGAGCTGTTTTTT; CDR3aa: CATSDLRRNTGELFF
d_gene: .; v_gene: TRBV28; abundance: many; j_gene: TRBJ1-4; CDR3nt: TGTGCCAGCAGGACCCCCGACCGGAGGCGTGGTGAACTGTTTTTT; CDR3aa: CASRTPDRRRGELFF
d_gene: .; v_gene: TRBV6-2/TRBV6-3; abundance: .; j_gene: TRBJ2-1; CDR3nt: TGTGCCAGCAGTTGGACCGGGGCGTCGTGGGGAGAGCAGTTCTTC; CDR3aa: CASSWTGASWGEQFF
d_gene: .; v_gene: TRBV5-4; abundance: .; j_gene: TRBJ2-3; CDR3nt: TGTGCCAGCAGCTTGGAGATGGGCGGGGATACGCAGTATTTT; CDR3aa: CASSLEMGGDTQYF
d_gene: .; v_gene: TRBV7-8; abundance: few; j_gene: TRBJ1-1; CDR3nt: TGTGCCAGCAGCCGGGACAACCCGGCGTCGGTTAGTCGGCGGAGCACTGAAGCTTTCTTT; CDR3aa: CASSRDNPASVSRRSTEAFF
d_gene: .; v_gene: TRBV20-1; abundance: few; j_gene: TRBJ1-1; CDR3nt: TGCAGTGCTAGAGATTTGGTGAGGGGGAGGAACACTGAAGCTTTCTTT; CDR3aa: CSARDLVRGRNTEAFF
d_gene: .; v_gene: TRBV11-2; abundance: .; j_gene: TRBJ2-1; CDR3nt: TGTGCCAGCAGCTCGATCGGATTGGAGCAGTTCTTC; CDR3aa: CASSSIGLEQFF
d_gene: TRBD1; v_gene: TRBV27; abundance: .; j_gene: TRBJ2-2; CDR3nt: TGTGCCAGCACCCATTGGGACAGCACCGGGGAGCTGTTTTTT; CDR3aa: CASTHWDSTGELFF